This T cell receptor (beta chain) was sequenced during a study of cytomegalovirus exposure and HLA in healthy donors. Overall study context: HLA-typed donors contributed 65 million to 95 million unique TCRs, which were held in an early data release.

The V gene's germline CDR1 is MGHRA and CDR2 YSYEKL. The CDR3 extends over 15 amino acids. The junction had 2 bases not matched to a gene; V was cut back by 2 bases and J by 2 bases. The PCR made use of 60 Vbeta and 13 Jbeta primers. Sequenced by immunoSEQ multiplex PCR; TCRdb stores in-frame clones only, minus some. The table lists 130,000 or so clones, approximately 8.8% of them singletons. This clone was observed a handful of times. The antigen is unknown. Findings and limits, study-wide: Analyses of presence/absence relied on an assumption of roughly uniform sequencing depth across donors. A later analysis showed TCR association rates differing by HLA locus, peaking at DRB1 and lowest at HLA-C. Clonal expansion, a later analysis showed, was greater in HLA-associated TCR beta chains than in equally common others.

Material: PBMCs. The chain recombines TRBV4-1 with TRBJ1-4, with TRBD1 identical over 7 bases. This sequence originates from a man aged 35 to 55 in good health and CMV-seronegative. In DNA form, the CDR3 reads TGCGCCAGCAGCCAAACAGGGGCGACTAATGAAAAACTGTTTTTT. Its protein product is CASSQTGATNEKLFF.